Below are 7 T cell receptor beta chains sequenced from a single sample in a study of T-cell reconstitution after alpha-beta-depleted transplantation in children. Researchers prepared the TCRbeta library using unique molecular identifiers, the study reports. TCRdb passed the PCR reads through MiXCR, listing each CDR3 protein once. The data contain about 980,000 distinct CDR3 sequences, 25% to 30% of them singletons. The sample consisted of PBMCs, mostly from graft donor cells, taken 360 days after TCRalphabeta/CD19-depleted stem cell transplant. The receptors were sampled from a boy in the first two years of life who had a stem cell transplant for SCID, so the T cells may come from the graft donor.

The table lists this clonotype with a few counts. The V call is TRBV7-3, the J call TRBJ2-2, with 11 positions matching TRBD1. This CDR3 is built from 17 residues. V shed 0 bases and J 4 bases; nucleotides not matched to a gene: 4. Germline V gene sequence: CDR1 SGHTA, CDR2 FQGTGA. The CDR3 nucleotides are TGTGCCAGCAGCTTAACAAGGACAGGGGGCTTCACCGGGGAGCTGTTTTTT. This translates into CASSLTRTGGFTGELFF.

The CDR3 DNA is TGTGCCAGCAGCTTTCGCCGCTCCTACGAGCAGTACTTC. Translated, it gives CASSFRRSYEQYF. The chain carries TRBV13 and TRBJ2-7; D is uncertain. The CDR3 length is 13 residues. Trimming pared 3 bases from V and 0 bases from J, leaving 6 bases between. Germline CDR1 reads PRHDT; CDR2 reads FYEKMQ (reference sequence).

The rearrangement uses TRBV12-3 or TRBV12-4 and TRBJ2-3, with 10 bases lining up with TRBD2. V shed 5 bases, J shed 6 bases, and the junction held 8 bases outside the gene matches. The CDR3 contains 15 residues. The CDR3 here is CASSRSGGTSDTQYF. In DNA form, the CDR3 reads TGTGCCAGCAGTCGTAGCGGGGGGACCTCGGATACGCAGTATTTT.

This clonotype has more than one count but fewer than ten. This rearrangement joins TRBV12-3 or TRBV12-4 to TRBJ1-2; TRBD1 aligns across 7 bases. The V segment lost 1 base and the J segment 12 bases; nucleotides outside the gene matches: 11. CDR3 length: 14 residues. In nucleotides, the CDR3 is TGTGCCAGCAGTTTAGGCGGGACAGTTTGGCGCCACACCTTC. This gives the protein CASSLGGTVWRHTF.

This chain links TRBV4-1 with TRBJ1-1; 9 bases fit TRBD1. V shed 0 bases, J shed 3 bases, and the junction held 11 bases outside the gene matches. This CDR3 is built from 18 residues. From germline, CDR1 is MGHRA and CDR2 YSYEKL. The CDR3, as DNA: TGCGCCAGCAGCCAAGACGAATGGGACAGGGTAGGTCACACTGAAGCTTTCTTT. It is translated as CASSQDEWDRVGHTEAFF.

The table lists this clonotype with a few counts. The J gene is TRBJ1-1, the V gene TRBV20-1; 7 bases are shared with TRBD1. The CDR3 is 15 residues long. The germline gives CDR1 DFQATT, CDR2 SNEGSKA (reference sequence). J lost 2 bases, V lost 0 bases, and 6 bases had no gene match. The CDR3 spells CSARDSKGANTEAFF. In nucleotides, the CDR3 is TGCAGTGCTAGAGATTCTAAGGGGGCAAACACTGAAGCTTTCTTT.

This clonotype was found a few times. Here the CDR3 reads CASSLGGSHEQYF. CDR3 coding DNA: TGCGCCAGCAGCTTGGGCGGTAGCCACGAGCAGTACTTC. The chain links TRBV5-1 to TRBJ2-7; D is unclear. The CDR3 sequence is 13 residues long. In germline, CDR1 is SGHRS, CDR2 YFSETQ. Trimming shortened V by 0 bases and J by 5 bases, and 9 bases separated the two germline ends.